This TCR beta chain stems from a study of T cell responses to AZD1222 COVID-19 vaccine. Study observations and caveats: Clonal diversity was possibly underestimated, and the donors were mostly white British, with more females. Spike-specific TCR breadth and depth were elevated following two AZD1222 doses. Only after the peak T cell response were repertoires sampled.

V was shortened by 2 bases and J by 4 bases, with 17 bases between the two germline ends. This CDR3 comprises 16 residues. The germline V gene encodes CDR1 MNHNS and CDR2 SASEGT. The repertoire was sequenced with immunoSEQ multiplex PCR; TCRdb's copy has only in-frame clones and lacks some. This table has approximately 94,000 clones, more than 75% appearing once. A remark on this clone: Its antigen is as yet unknown.

The starting material was peripheral blood, obtained on day 0 of MenACWY control vaccination. This sequence joins TRBV6-1 and TRBJ1-1; D is uncertain. The TCR was taken from an adult in good health. Written as DNA, the CDR3 is TGTGCCAGCAGTGAACCCCATCCCGGTATCATCACTGAAGCTTTCTTT. As protein: CASSEPHPGIITEAFF.